A single sample is the source of the 5 T cell receptor beta chains below, sequenced in a study of blood T cell repertoires in COVID-19. Data came from immunoSEQ multiplex PCR; TCRdb stores just in-frame clones and leaves some out. The table lists roughly 500,000 clones, around 87% of them singletons, with approximately 2% in the top ten. Sequencing used PBMCs or T cells enriched from blood (not recorded which). The receptor set was obtained from a woman aged 40 to 55 who had recovered from COVID-19.

V gene TRBV27 combines with J gene TRBJ1-3; D call uncertain. V dropped 6 bases and J dropped 9 bases, with 21 bases sitting between them. The CDR3 is 15 amino acids. Per the germline V gene, CDR1 is MNHEY and CDR2 is SMNVEV (reference sequence). The CDR3 sequence is CASRSYAQTLGTIYF. As DNA, the CDR3 is TGTGCCAGCAGATCGTACGCTCAGACTTTGGGCACCATATATTTT.

This clone is a singleton in its sample. CDR3 loop: CASSQAGATDTQYF. CDR3 sequence (DNA): TGTGCCAGCAGCCAAGCGGGAGCCACAGATACGCAGTATTTT. The V call is TRBV14, the J call TRBJ2-3; D might be TRBD2 (6 bases). CDR1 and CDR2 from the germline V gene are SGHDN and FVKESK. The V gene lost 1 base and the J gene lost 2 bases, with 7 bases spanning the gap. The CDR3 has 14 amino acids. Variable domain in full (rest from reference TRBV14 and TRBJ2-3): EAGVTQFPSHSVIEKGQTVTLRCDPISGHDNLYWYRRVMGKEIKFLLHFVKESKQDESGMPNNRFLAERTGGTYSTLKVQPAELEDSGVYFCASSQAGATDTQYFGPGTRLTVL.

The J gene is TRBJ1-5, the V gene TRBV7-6; D possibly corresponds to TRBD1 (6 bases). V gave up 0 bases and J gave up 5 bases, with 14 bases separating them. This CDR3 comprises 16 residues. Germline CDR1 reads SGHVS; CDR2 reads FNYEAQ. This CDR3 reads CASSLAPGTPYQPQHF. CDR3 sequence (DNA): TGTGCCAGCAGCTTAGCGCCCGGGACACCCTATCAGCCCCAGCATTTT.

The V gene is TRBV6-5, the J gene TRBJ1-1, with TRBD1 matching 8 bases. CDR1 and CDR2 from the germline V gene are MNHEY and SVGAGI. Unmatched junction bases numbered 2, after V lost 1 base and J lost 1 base. The CDR3 is 15 residues long. The CDR3 loop is CASSYYDRGNTEAFF. Here the CDR3 DNA reads TGTGCCAGCAGTTACTACGACAGGGGGAACACTGAAGCTTTCTTT.

This sequence joins TRBV6-5 and TRBJ1-2; 8 nucleotides agree with TRBD1. The germline V gene has CDR1 MNHEY and CDR2 SVGAGI. With 5 bases clipped from V and 4 bases from J, the junction kept 6 bases outside the gene matches. The CDR3 has 14 amino acids. CDR3 amino acids: CASSPPTGGYGYTF. Here the CDR3 DNA reads TGTGCCAGCAGTCCGCCTACAGGGGGCTATGGCTACACCTTC.